Each of the 15 T cell receptor beta chains below was sequenced from the same sample in a study of T cells in Graves' hyperthyroidism and ophthalmopathy. Amplified regions were TCR beta CDR3 sequences from RNA transcripts. The HTBI primer set was used in a first-round RT-PCR of the TCR CDR3. TCRdb recomputed calls from the multiplex PCR reads with MiXCR, one row per CDR3 protein. Among about 360,000 distinct CDR3 sequences, around 25% were seen once, and the ten largest hold around four fifths. The sequenced material came from blood. The receptors here all came from a man aged 50 or older with Graves' hyperthyroidism.

CDR3 in amino acids: CASTSGTGVRNTIYF. The CDR3 DNA sequence: TGTGCCAGCACCTCAGGGACAGGGGTGAGAAACACCATATATTTT. This rearrangement joins TRBV19 to TRBJ1-3; 10 bases fit TRBD1. This CDR3 has 15 residues. CDR1 and CDR2 from the germline V gene are LNHDA and SQIVND (reference sequence). Trimming cost V 9 bases and J 5 bases; bases outside gene matches: 10.

About this clonotype: At one end the junction does not follow the germline gene, possibly because of a read error. V and J are TRBV9 and TRBJ2-5; D unresolved. The CDR3 length is 12 residues. Germline V gene lookup returns CDR1 SGDLS and CDR2 YYNGEE. In DNA, the CDR3 is TGTGCCAGCAGCTCAAATCAAGGGACCCAGTACTTC. It is translated as CASSSNQGTQYF.

The chain links TRBV19 to TRBJ1-3; 10 bases fit TRBD1. The germline CDR1 and CDR2 sequences are LNHDA and SQIVND (reference sequence). CDR3 length equals 13 residues. V lost 6 bases, J lost 6 bases, and 2 bases stayed unmatched. CDR3 DNA sequence: TGTGCCAGTAGGGACAGGGGGGAAAACACCATATATTTT. Its protein is CASRDRGENTIYF.

This clonotype has a count of ten or more. This chain links TRBV11-2 with TRBJ2-3, with D possibly TRBD1 on 6 matching bases. Per the germline V gene, CDR1 is SGHAT and CDR2 is FQNNGV. The CDR3 spans 13 residues. V lost 8 bases and J 2 bases, leaving 11 bases between the germline ends. CDR3 in DNA: TGTGCCAGCCGGGCAGGGGTCACAGATACGCAGTATTTT. Protein product: CASRAGVTDTQYF.

This clonotype was observed at least ten times. The chain's CDR3 is CSAREREYEQYF. Written as DNA, the CDR3 is TGCAGTGCTAGAGAGCGGGAGTACGAGCAGTACTTC. The chain combines TRBV20-1 with TRBJ2-7; 7 nucleotides match TRBD2. CDR1 is DFQATT, CDR2 SNEGSKA, per germline (reference sequence). Germline trimming cut 0 bases from V and 4 bases from J; bases unmatched to any gene: 0. This CDR3 is built from 12 residues.

A few counts support this clonotype. V is TRBV7-9 and J is TRBJ2-3; the D gene could be TRBD1 or TRBD2 (5 bases each). This CDR3 is 15 amino acids long. Germline V gene lookup returns CDR1 SEHNR and CDR2 FQNEAQ (reference sequence). V lost 5 bases, J lost 0 bases, and 12 bases lay in between. The CDR3 nucleotides are TGTGCCAGCAGCCCGGGTGGGGGTAGCACAGATACGCAGTATTTT. This gives the protein CASSPGGGSTDTQYF.

The rearrangement joins TRBV12-3 or TRBV12-4 to TRBJ2-1, with D maybe TRBD2 (5 bases). V was pared by 5 bases and J by 6 bases, with 17 bases between. The CDR3 is made up of 15 amino acids. The CDR3 region is CASSPGLGRGNEQFF. DNA of the CDR3: TGTGCCAGCAGTCCAGGACTGGGGAGAGGCAATGAGCAGTTCTTC.

The CDR3 spells CASSPHRRGSEQFF. The CDR3 DNA reads TGTGCCAGTAGCCCGCACAGAAGGGGTAGTGAGCAGTTCTTC. The chain has TRBV19 and TRBJ2-1, with D perhaps matching TRBD1 (5 bases). Between the trimmed V and J ends, which lost 6 bases and 9 bases, there was a span of 18 bases. The CDR3 is 14 amino acids. The germline V gene encodes CDR1 LNHDA and CDR2 SQIVND (reference sequence).

This clonotype occurred a few times. The junction shows a germline mismatch at one end, possibly a read error. This chain links TRBV19 with TRBJ2-1; the D is unclear. The CDR3 has 14 residues. Germline V gene lookup returns CDR1 LNHDA and CDR2 SQIVND (reference sequence). CDR3 region: CASSIQLSHNEQFF. The CDR3 DNA follows: TGTGCCAGTAGTATACAACTCTCCCACAATGAGCAGTTCTTC.

This clonotype was seen ten or more times. The chain couples TRBV2 to TRBJ2-7; D gene unclear. Trimming shortened V by 7 bases and J by 2 bases, and 18 bases separated the two germline ends. CDR1 is SNHLY, CDR2 FYNNEI, per germline. CDR3 length: 15 residues. CDR3 protein: CASTSSWTYTYEQYF. The DNA for the CDR3 is TGTGCCAGCACCTCGTCGTGGACGTACACCTACGAGCAGTACTTC.

This rearrangement joins TRBV7-2 to TRBJ1-1, with TRBD1 matching over 8 bases. Germline CDR1 is SGHTA and CDR2 is FQGNSA. J lost 1 base, V lost 6 bases, and 13 bases had no gene match. The CDR3 contains 17 residues. The CDR3 coding sequence is TGTGCCAGCAGAAAAGAATCAGGGGGCGTTACGAACACTGAAGCTTTCTTT. It yields the protein CASRKESGGVTNTEAFF.

This clonotype was seen a few times. CDR3 protein: CATSRDRNRQQFF. CDR3 sequence (DNA): TGTGCCACCAGCAGAGATCGAAATCGCCAGCAGTTCTTC. The genes are TRBV15 and TRBJ2-1; D is ambiguous. The CDR3 is 13 residues long. V was trimmed by 0 bases and J by 11 bases, leaving 11 bases between them. The germline gives CDR1 LNHNV, CDR2 YYDKDF (reference sequence).

The rearrangement joins TRBV9 to TRBJ2-1, with 10 bases aligning to TRBD2. V lost 0 bases, J lost 7 bases, and 7 bases stayed unmatched. The CDR3 is 16 residues long. Per germline, CDR1 SGDLS and CDR2 YYNGEE. CDR3 in DNA: TGTGCCAGCAGCGTAGTTGGAGCGGGAGGGCGGAATGAGCAGTTCTTC. Translated, it gives CASSVVGAGGRNEQFF.

This sequence joins TRBV3-1 and TRBJ1-6; D ambiguous. The ends were cut back, 0 bases at V and 9 bases at J, with 12 bases in the middle. This CDR3 region has 15 residues. Germline-derived CDR1 and CDR2 are LGHDT and YNNKEL (reference sequence). The CDR3 DNA sequence: TGTGCCAGCAGCCAAGACCTATGGGGATCTTCACCCCTCCACTTT. Its protein product is CASSQDLWGSSPLHF.

This clonotype was found a few times. V usage is TRBV29-1 and J usage is TRBJ2-7, with TRBD1 matching 8 bases. This CDR3 is built from 13 residues. CDR1 is SQVTM and CDR2 is ANQGSEA in the germline V gene. The trim removed 3 bases at V and 3 bases at J, leaving 4 bases unmatched. The CDR3 nucleotides are TGCAGCGTTGAGACAGGGGTAAGCTACGAGCAGTACTTC. It codes for CSVETGVSYEQYF.